One sample yielded the 10 T cell receptor beta chains listed below, sequenced in a study of cytomegalovirus exposure and HLA in healthy donors. With 60 Vbeta and 13 Jbeta primers, the PCR was carried out. Only in-frame clones appear in the TCRdb table, and some are missing; sequencing was by immunoSEQ multiplex PCR. Of 150,000 to 200,000 clones listed, 80% to 85% are singletons. Specimen: PBMCs. The receptor source for this set is a boy under 18 in good health and CMV-seronegative.

The chain's CDR3 is CAISGDRGGTGELFF. The CDR3 region has the DNA TGTGCCATCAGTGGTGACAGGGGAGGCACCGGGGAGCTGTTTTTT. This chain uses TRBV10-3 with TRBJ2-2; the match to TRBD1 covers 8 bases. The junction had 5 bases not matched to a gene; V was cut back by 4 bases and J by 4 bases. CDR1 is ENHRY and CDR2 is SYGVKD in the germline V gene. The CDR3 is 15 amino acids.

This clone was picked up one time. CDR3 protein: CASSASRLAGASYEQYF. CDR3 DNA sequence: TGTGCCAGCAGCGCTTCTAGACTAGCGGGGGCTTCCTACGAGCAGTACTTC. The chain combines TRBV7-6 with TRBJ2-7; 12 bases are shared with TRBD2. Germline V CDR1 and CDR2: SGHVS, FNYEAQ. With V trimmed by 5 bases and J by 1 base, 9 bases remained unmatched. The CDR3 has 17 residues.

The chain is built from TRBV10-3 and TRBJ1-1, with 7 positions matching TRBD1. The CDR3 contains 14 residues. V lost 6 bases and J lost 2; bases outside the gene matches: 6. Germline values: CDR1 ENHRY, CDR2 SYGVKD. As DNA, the CDR3 is TGTGCCATCAGGGAAGGGACAGCTAACACTGAAGCTTTCTTT. This codes for CAIREGTANTEAFF.

This clone was counted a few times. V gene TRBV10-3 combines with J gene TRBJ2-2; D is undetermined. Germline V gene lookup returns CDR1 ENHRY and CDR2 SYGVKD. This CDR3 has 13 amino acids. The germline V and J ends were trimmed by 3 bases and 2 bases, with 4 bases remaining between them. The CDR3 sequence: CAISDYNTGELFF. In DNA form, the CDR3 reads TGTGCCATCAGTGACTACAACACCGGGGAGCTGTTTTTT.

V usage is TRBV7-9 and J usage is TRBJ1-4, with a weak D call TRBD1 (6 bases). CDR3 length equals 15 residues. Per germline, CDR1 SEHNR and CDR2 FQNEAQ (reference sequence). V shed 5 bases and J shed 4 bases, with 14 bases lying between them. As DNA, the CDR3 is TGTGCCAGCAGCCCACACAGGGCTGGTAATGAAAAACTGTTTTTT. This codes for CASSPHRAGNEKLFF.

The genes are TRBV11-3 and TRBJ2-3, with a possible D match to TRBD1 (5 bases). Between the trimmed V and J ends, which lost 3 bases and 2 bases, there was a span of 18 bases. The germline gives CDR1 SGHNT, CDR2 YENEEA. CDR3 length equals 17 residues. CDR3 nucleotides: TGTGCCAGCAGCTTCTCAGGGTCTGGGGCCTACACAGATACGCAGTATTTT. This encodes CASSFSGSGAYTDTQYF.

CDR3 sequence reads: CSVEMDSTYEQYF. The CDR3 DNA is TGCAGCGTTGAAATGGACAGTACCTACGAGCAGTACTTC. This chain joins TRBV29-1 and TRBJ2-7; possible D gene TRBD1, 6 bases. CDR1 is SQVTM, CDR2 ANQGSEA, per germline. The CDR3 is 13 residues long. V lost 2 bases and J lost 2, with 10 bases in between.

Only one count was recorded for this clone. V and J are TRBV9 and TRBJ1-5; TRBD1 matches 7 bases. CDR3 size: 14 residues. Germline lookup yields CDR1 SGDLS and CDR2 YYNGEE. J gave up 4 bases and V 0 bases, and 1 base lay outside the gene matches. The CDR3 DNA is TGTGCCAGCAGCGTAGAGGGGGCTAATCAGCCCCAGCATTTT. It specifies CASSVEGANQPQHF.

The chain has TRBV5-1 and TRBJ2-3, with 7 bases fitting TRBD1. CDR1 and CDR2 from the germline V gene are SGHRS and YFSETQ. The V and J ends lost 0 bases and 1 base, in that order; junction bases with no gene match: 2. This CDR3 is built from 15 residues. The CDR3 DNA is TGCGCCAGCAGCTTGGTCGGACAGGGCACAGATACGCAGTATTTT. Amino acids: CASSLVGQGTDTQYF.

V and J are TRBV7-2 and TRBJ2-7; the match to TRBD2 covers 10 bases. Germline-derived CDR1 and CDR2 are SGHTA and FQGNSA. V was pared by 5 bases and J by 4 bases, with 5 bases of the junction left unmatched. The CDR3 is made up of 14 amino acids. The CDR3 DNA sequence: TGTGCCAGCAGCCCCCCGGGACTAGCGTACGAGCAGTACTTC. Its translation is CASSPPGLAYEQYF.